This passage covers 28 T cell receptor beta chains from one sample sequenced in a study of monozygotic twins with inflammatory bowel disease. TCRdb re-called the 5' RACE reads and gives one entry per CDR3 protein, without DNA. The sample has over 150,000 distinct CDR3 sequences, and its top ten clones hold more than 2.5%. Sequences were obtained from blood. Every receptor here comes from a human donor with ulcerative colitis or Crohn's disease, or a healthy co-twin of an affected twin (not recorded which).

The chain joins TRBV24-1 to TRBJ2-3; TCRdb proposes TRBD1, but this gene call is untestable without DNA. Germline V gives CDR1 KGHDR, CDR2 SFDVKD. This CDR3 comprises 15 residues. The CDR3 region is CATSDNGQGIDTQYF.

The rearrangement links TRBV20-1 to TRBJ1-5; the D call from TCRdb, TRBD1, cannot be confirmed without DNA. Germline V gives CDR1 DFQATT, CDR2 SNEGSKA (reference sequence). The CDR3 has 13 residues. CDR3 sequence: CSASESGDQPQHF.

The CDR3 is CVSSELQGLNQPQHF. V and J are TRBV2 and TRBJ1-5; TCRdb lists TRBD1, though no DNA is available to test this call. The length of the CDR3 is 15 residues. Germline V gene data show CDR1 as SNHLY and CDR2 as FYNNEI.

This chain uses TRBV7-6 with TRBJ2-5. This CDR3 comprises 14 residues. Germline-derived CDR1 and CDR2 are SGHVS and FNYEAQ. The CDR3 loop is CASSSQIGVGTQYF.

V and J are TRBV28 and TRBJ2-5; TCRdb names TRBD1, which stays unverified in the absence of DNA. Looked up from germline, CDR1 is MDHEN and CDR2 is SYDVKM. The CDR3 consists of 14 residues. CDR3 region: CASSFPGVKETQYF.

The chain uses TRBV25-1 and TRBJ2-5; TCRdb lists TRBD2, though no DNA is available to test this call. This CDR3 contains 13 residues. Germline values: CDR1 MGHDK, CDR2 SYGVNS. CDR3: CASSLPLGTRVHF.

The chain employs TRBV24-1 and TRBJ2-1; there is no DNA to check the TCRdb D call of TRBD2. The CDR3 runs to 16 residues. Germline CDR1 reads KGHDR; CDR2 reads SFDVKD. The CDR3: CATSDRLAGGHEEQFF.

The chain combines TRBV27 with TRBJ2-1; lacking DNA, the TRBD2 call made by TCRdb goes unchecked. The CDR3 spans 16 residues. Germline loops: CDR1 MNHEY, CDR2 SMNVEV (reference sequence). CDR3 residues: CASRATGTITIHEQFF.

The V and J genes are TRBV19 and TRBJ2-3. In germline, CDR1 is LNHDA, CDR2 SQIVND (reference sequence). This CDR3 region has 14 residues. This CDR3 is CASSTFGREDTQYF.

J is TRBJ1-2 and V is TRBV24-1. This CDR3 has 14 residues. The V gene's germline CDR1 is KGHDR and CDR2 SFDVKD. CDR3 amino acids: CATSDLTANYGYTF.

The V and J genes are TRBV7-2 and TRBJ2-1; TCRdb selects TRBD2, and the lack of DNA leaves this call unchecked. The CDR3 extends over 14 amino acids. Germline-derived CDR1 and CDR2 are SGHTA and FQGNSA. CDR3 residues: CASSSPGLASEQFF.

This chain links TRBV5-1 with TRBJ1-2; without DNA, the TCRdb call of TRBD1 cannot be checked. Germline V CDR1 and CDR2: SGHRS, YFSETQ. CDR3 length: 17 residues. The CDR3 region is CASSLVWDSRPNYGYTF. The variable domain in full, with the rest retrieved from reference TRBV5-1 and TRBJ1-2, is KAGVTQTPRYLIKTRGQQVTLSCSPISGHRSVSWYQQTPGQGLQFLFEYFSETQRNKGNFPGRFSGRQFSNSRSEMNVSTLELGDSALYLCASSLVWDSRPNYGYTFGSGTRLTVV.

The chain carries TRBV20-1 and TRBJ2-1; TCRdb's D gene call, TRBD2, goes unchecked for lack of DNA. The CDR3 is made up of 14 amino acids. From germline, CDR1 is DFQATT and CDR2 SNEGSKA (reference sequence). The chain's CDR3 is CSASSSGREDEQFF.

V and J are TRBV3-1 and TRBJ2-2. The CDR3 extends over 14 amino acids. The germline CDR1 and CDR2 sequences are LGHDT and YNNKEL (reference sequence). This CDR3 is CASSLGKNTGELFF.

V is TRBV7-2 and J is TRBJ2-7; without DNA, the TCRdb call of TRBD1 cannot be checked. CDR1 is SGHTA, CDR2 FQGNSA, per germline. The CDR3 runs 15 residues. CDR3 region: CASSSRGPSSYEQYF.

The rearrangement uses TRBV20-1 and TRBJ2-3; TCRdb outputs TRBD1, but without DNA this stays unchecked. The length of the CDR3 is 15 residues. Per germline, CDR1 DFQATT and CDR2 SNEGSKA (reference sequence). CDR3 sequence: CSARAGNVITDTQYF.

The chain recombines TRBV7-2 with TRBJ1-1; lacking DNA, the TRBD1 call made by TCRdb goes unchecked. Germline V lookup: CDR1 SGHTA, CDR2 FQGNSA. The CDR3 is made up of 12 amino acids. The CDR3 is CASGPLGTEAFF.

The V call is TRBV11-1, the J call TRBJ2-6; TCRdb's D gene call, TRBD2, goes unchecked for lack of DNA. CDR1 is SGHAT, CDR2 FQDESV, per germline (reference sequence). The CDR3 extends over 18 amino acids. CDR3 protein: CASSLSPSGVSGANVLTF. The full variable domain, completed using reference TRBV11-1 and TRBJ2-6, is EAEVAQSPRYKITEKSQAVAFWCDPISGHATLYWYRQILGQGPELLVQFQDESVVDDSQLPKDRFSAERLKGVDSTLKIQPAELGDSAMYLCASSLSPSGVSGANVLTFGAGSRLTVL.

The gene calls are TRBV5-1 and TRBJ2-3; TCRdb outputs TRBD1, but without DNA this stays unchecked. This CDR3 region has 17 residues. The germline gives CDR1 SGHRS, CDR2 YFSETQ. The CDR3 spells CASSLVRDRPSTDTQYF.

The chain joins TRBV5-1 to TRBJ2-1; TCRdb outputs TRBD2, but without DNA this stays unchecked. Germline loops: CDR1 SGHRS, CDR2 YFSETQ. This CDR3 is built from 15 residues. CDR3 in amino acids: CASSLGGAPGNEQFF. Complete variable domain (other parts from reference TRBV5-1 and TRBJ2-1): KAGVTQTPRYLIKTRGQQVTLSCSPISGHRSVSWYQQTPGQGLQFLFEYFSETQRNKGNFPGRFSGRQFSNSRSEMNVSTLELGDSALYLCASSLGGAPGNEQFFGPGTRLTVL.

This chain uses TRBV15 with TRBJ2-6. The germline V gene encodes CDR1 LNHNV and CDR2 YYDKDF (reference sequence). The CDR3 consists of 16 residues. This CDR3 is CATSPVMSSGANVLTF. The complete variable domain, with remaining parts taken from reference TRBV15 and TRBJ2-6, reads DAMVIQNPRYQVTQFGKPVTLSCSQTLNHNVMYWYQQKSSQAPKLLFHYYDKDFNNEADTPDNFQSRRPNTSFCFLDIRSPGLGDTAMYLCATSPVMSSGANVLTFGAGSRLTVL.

The chain joins TRBV12-3 or TRBV12-4 to TRBJ1-2. This CDR3 contains 12 residues. The CDR3 spells CASSLSAFGYTF.

V gene TRBV6-5 combines with J gene TRBJ1-6; TCRdb designates TRBD1, a call that cannot be tested without DNA. This CDR3 is 15 amino acids long. Germline V gene data show CDR1 as MNHEY and CDR2 as SVGAGI. This CDR3 reads CASSYYGQSNSPLHF.

The chain has TRBV20-1 and TRBJ2-3; the D call from TCRdb, TRBD2, cannot be confirmed without DNA. Germline CDR1 is DFQATT and CDR2 is SNEGSKA (reference sequence). The CDR3 has 12 amino acids. The CDR3 reads CSGLAGSDTQYF.

V and J are TRBV5-1 and TRBJ1-2. Germline lookup yields CDR1 SGHRS and CDR2 YFSETQ. The length of the CDR3 is 15 residues. This chain's CDR3 is CASSLVEGPNYGYTF.

The chain employs TRBV14 and TRBJ2-5. Germline values: CDR1 SGHDN, CDR2 FVKESK. The CDR3 loop spans 15 amino acids. The CDR3 reads CASSHLLDGQETQYF.

The chain recombines TRBV28 with TRBJ2-1. Germline CDR1 MDHEN, CDR2 SYDVKM. This CDR3 comprises 15 residues. CDR3 residues: CASQKDITGKREQFF.

This chain links TRBV7-8 with TRBJ2-7; TCRdb's D gene call, TRBD1, goes unchecked for lack of DNA. The CDR3 runs to 13 residues. Looked up from germline, CDR1 is SGHVS and CDR2 is FQNEAQ. CDR3 protein: CASSLGPGWEQYF. Full variable domain (outside the CDR3, taken from reference TRBV7-8 and TRBJ2-7): GAGVSQSPRYKVAKRGQDVALRCDPISGHVSLFWYQQALGQGPEFLTYFQNEAQLDKSGLPSDRFFAERPEGSVSTLKIQRTQQEDSAVYLCASSLGPGWEQYFGPGTRLTVT.